This T cell receptor (beta chain) was retrieved from a study of blood T cell repertoires in COVID-19. About the study: Acute and convalescent COVID-19 specimens originated in the United States, Italy and Spain.

This clone was detected only a few times. CDR3 length: 14 amino acids. V shed 11 bases, J shed 7 bases, and the junction held 9 bases outside the gene matches. The germline CDR1 and CDR2 sequences are KGHDR and SFDVKD. Profiled with immunoSEQ multiplex PCR; TCRdb holds only in-frame clones, not every one. Here the sample spans about 180,000 clones, roughly four fifths being singletons. This sequence was found in a woman between 70 and 85 years old with COVID-19, enrolled during active disease. Specimen: peripheral blood. The chain uses TRBV24-1 and TRBJ1-5; 11 nucleotides align to TRBD1. The CDR3 region is CAISSGQGAQPQHF. The CDR3 nucleotides read TGTGCCATCTCGAGCGGACAGGGGGCCCAGCCCCAGCATTTT.